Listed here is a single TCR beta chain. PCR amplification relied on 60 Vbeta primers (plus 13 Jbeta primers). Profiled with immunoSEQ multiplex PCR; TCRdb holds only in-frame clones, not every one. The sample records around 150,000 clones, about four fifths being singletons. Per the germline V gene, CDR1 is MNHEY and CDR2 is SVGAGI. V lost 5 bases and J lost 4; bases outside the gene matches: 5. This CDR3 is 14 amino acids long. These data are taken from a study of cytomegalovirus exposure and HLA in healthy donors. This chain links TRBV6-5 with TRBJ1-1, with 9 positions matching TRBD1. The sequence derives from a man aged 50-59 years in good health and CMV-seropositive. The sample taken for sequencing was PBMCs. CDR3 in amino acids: CASSPGQGGTEAFF. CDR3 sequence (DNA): TGTGCCAGCAGTCCGGGACAGGGAGGCACTGAAGCTTTCTTT.